What follows are 21 T cell receptor beta chains derived from one specimen sequenced in a study of T cells in Graves' hyperthyroidism and ophthalmopathy. RNA transcripts served as the template for amplifying TCR beta CDR3 regions. The primer set for the first-round RT-PCR of the TCR CDR3 was HTBI. TCRdb itself ran the multiplex PCR reads through MiXCR, one entry per CDR3 protein. The sample yields a few hundred thousand distinct CDR3 sequences, approximately 15% seen once. Sequencing input: blood. The receptor set was obtained from a woman under 40 with Graves' hyperthyroidism that later progressed to Graves' ophthalmopathy.

The chain joins TRBV6-2 or TRBV6-3 to TRBJ2-3; TRBD2 is a possible D gene (5 bases). The CDR3 contains 15 residues. Germline assignment: CDR1 MNHEY and CDR2 SVGEGT. V was trimmed by 0 bases and J by 1 base, leaving 8 bases between them. The CDR3 protein is CASSYSGLRTDTQYF. The CDR3 nucleotides are TGTGCCAGCAGTTACTCTGGACTCCGCACAGATACGCAGTATTTT.

This clonotype was picked up many times. CDR3 nucleotide sequence: TGTGCCAGCAGACCTCAACAGGGATATAATTCACCCCTCCACTTT. This translates into CASRPQQGYNSPLHF. The rearrangement joins TRBV6-1 to TRBJ1-6; D is perhaps TRBD1 (6 bases). Germline loops: CDR1 MNHNS, CDR2 SASEGT. The CDR3 sequence is 15 residues long. The V end was cut by 6 bases, the J end by 4 bases, with 13 bases between.

The genes are TRBV29-1 and TRBJ1-2, with TRBD1 as a possible D gene (6 bases). The CDR3 loop spans 18 amino acids. Germline lookup yields CDR1 SQVTM and CDR2 ANQGSEA. Trimming stripped 0 bases from V and 7 bases from J, with 27 bases between. CDR3 amino acids: CSVEDLLEMRDTSGGYTF. For the CDR3, the DNA is TGCAGCGTTGAAGATCTTCTTGAGATGAGGGACACGTCGGGTGGCTACACCTTC.

This clonotype has at least ten counts. This chain connects TRBV11-3 to TRBJ2-1; perhaps TRBD2 as D (5 bases). There are 10 residues in the CDR3. Germline V lookup: CDR1 SGHNT, CDR2 YENEEA. Trimming took 8 bases from V and 8 from J, leaving 7 bases between them. The CDR3 is CASGSDEQFF. DNA for the CDR3: TGTGCCAGCGGGAGCGATGAGCAGTTCTTC.

This clonotype was recorded many times. An end of the junction does not agree with germline; a read error may underlie this. The V gene is TRBV7-9, the J gene TRBJ2-3, with TRBD2 identical over 14 bases. This CDR3 is 16 amino acids long. Germline CDR1 SEHNR, CDR2 FQNEAQ (reference sequence). CDR3 loop: CASSSRLAGGTATQYF. In DNA, the CDR3 is TGTGCCAGCAGCTCCAGACTAGCGGGAGGGACAGCTACGCAGTATTTT.

This clonotype was seen a few times. The chain has TRBV27 and TRBJ1-1, with TRBD1 identical over 7 bases. The CDR3 sequence is 14 residues long. Trimming cost V 2 bases and J 6 bases; bases outside gene matches: 6. Germline V gene data show CDR1 as MNHEY and CDR2 as SMNVEV (reference sequence). The CDR3 spells CASSLLAGGAEAFF. The CDR3 DNA reads as TGTGCCAGCAGTTTACTCGCAGGGGGTGCTGAAGCTTTCTTT.

This clonotype was seen more than once but under ten times. The rearrangement joins TRBV25-1 to TRBJ1-4; perhaps TRBD1 as D (5 bases). V lost 1 base, J lost 5 bases, and 5 bases lay in between. The CDR3 contains 13 residues. CDR1 and CDR2 (germline): MGHDK, SYGVNS. The chain's CDR3 is CASSESGNEKLFF. CDR3 nucleotide sequence: TGTGCCAGCAGTGAATCAGGGAATGAAAAACTGTTTTTT.

This clonotype was recorded many times. The chain recombines TRBV18 with TRBJ1-5; TRBD1 matches at 7 bases. Losses at the gene ends were 2 bases for V and 7 bases for J; bases not matched to a gene: 8. From germline, CDR1 is KGHSH and CDR2 LQKENI. There are 15 residues in the CDR3. The CDR3 nucleotides are TGTGCCAGCTCACCAGGGACAGTCTTCGGGCAGCCCCAGCATTTT. This encodes CASSPGTVFGQPQHF.

This clonotype was seen a handful of times. The V call is TRBV7-8, the J call TRBJ2-2; D not resolved. Germline loops: CDR1 SGHVS, CDR2 FQNEAQ. V was trimmed by 3 bases and J by 4 bases, leaving 9 bases between them. The CDR3 is 14 residues long. In DNA form, the CDR3 reads TGTGCCAGCAGCTTCGAAGTTATCACCGGGGAGCTGTTTTTT. Translated, it gives CASSFEVITGELFF.

This clonotype was counted many times. V is TRBV27 and J is TRBJ2-2; D remains unclear. CDR1 is MNHEY, CDR2 SMNVEV, per germline (reference sequence). Trimming stripped 5 bases from V and 6 bases from J, with 13 bases between. The CDR3 consists of 14 residues. The CDR3 DNA reads as TGTGCCAGCAGTCCTGCTTTGATGGCCGGGGAGCTGTTTTTT. This encodes CASSPALMAGELFF.

The chain joins TRBV5-1 to TRBJ2-5; 10 bases match TRBD2. Germline lookup yields CDR1 SGHRS and CDR2 YFSETQ. Germline trimming cut 5 bases from V and 5 bases from J; bases unmatched to any gene: 6. The CDR3 extends over 14 amino acids. CDR3 sequence: CASRSSGSMETQYF. In nucleotides, the CDR3 is TGCGCCAGCAGATCTAGCGGGAGTATGGAGACCCAGTACTTC. Using reference TRBV5-1 and TRBJ2-5 for the parts outside the CDR3, the full variable domain is KAGVTQTPRYLIKTRGQQVTLSCSPISGHRSVSWYQQTPGQGLQFLFEYFSETQRNKGNFPGRFSGRQFSNSRSEMNVSTLELGDSALYLCASRSSGSMETQYFGPGTRLLVL.

This clonotype has more than one count but fewer than ten. This may come from a read error, since a much larger clone is one base off. The V and J genes are TRBV6-2 or TRBV6-3 and TRBJ2-1; 10 nucleotides match TRBD1. Germline CDR1 MNHEY, CDR2 SVGEGT. V lost 2 bases and J lost 10; bases outside the gene matches: 11. This CDR3 has 16 residues. The CDR3 bases are TGTGCCAGCAGTTACGAGACAGGGGGCGCAGGGTACGAGCAGTTCTTC. This codes for CASSYETGGAGYEQFF.

Many counts were recorded for this clonotype. Written as DNA, the CDR3 is TGTGCCAGCAGCTTAATTATTGGAGGGGGCACCGGGGAGCTGTTTTTT. Translating it yields CASSLIIGGGTGELFF. The chain employs TRBV11-2 and TRBJ2-2; D possibly uses TRBD1 or TRBD2 (6 bases each). The CDR3 consists of 16 residues. Germline-derived CDR1 and CDR2 are SGHAT and FQNNGV. Between the trimmed V and J ends, which lost 2 bases and 4 bases, there was a span of 14 bases. Complete variable domain (other parts from reference TRBV11-2 and TRBJ2-2): EAGVAQSPRYKIIEKRQSVAFWCNPISGHATLYWYQQILGQGPKLLIQFQNNGVVDDSQLPKDRFSAERLKGVDSTLKIQPAKLEDSAVYLCASSLIIGGGTGELFFGEGSRLTVL.

This clonotype was found many times. The rearrangement uses TRBV12-3 or TRBV12-4 and TRBJ2-1; 8 bases align to TRBD2. This CDR3 region has 18 residues. The V segment lost 1 base and the J segment 1 base; nucleotides outside the gene matches: 9. Here the CDR3 reads CASSLDPLAELSYNEQFF. For the CDR3, the DNA is TGTGCCAGCAGTTTAGACCCACTAGCGGAACTATCCTACAATGAGCAGTTCTTC.

Ten or more counts support this clonotype. CDR3 sequence: CASSLGLYYEQYF. Written as DNA, the CDR3 is TGTGCCAGCAGTTTGGGTTTATACTACGAGCAGTACTTC. The chain carries TRBV28 and TRBJ2-7, with no clear D. V was pared by 3 bases and J by 3 bases, with 9 bases between. CDR1 is MDHEN, CDR2 SYDVKM, per germline. This CDR3 spans 13 amino acids.

The sample holds many counts of this clonotype. The J gene is TRBJ2-3, the V gene TRBV19; 8 bases line up with TRBD2. CDR1 and CDR2 from the germline V gene are LNHDA and SQIVND (reference sequence). The V and J ends lost 7 bases and 6 bases, in that order; junction bases with no gene match: 9. This CDR3 has 14 amino acids. The CDR3 sequence: CASNGGAATDTQYF. The CDR3, as DNA: TGTGCCAGTAACGGGGGGGCGGCAACCGATACGCAGTATTTT.

The V gene is TRBV28, the J gene TRBJ2-1; 15 positions match TRBD2. Germline CDR1 MDHEN, CDR2 SYDVKM. Unmatched junction bases numbered 12, after V lost 6 bases and J lost 0 bases. This CDR3 spans 20 amino acids. The chain's CDR3 is CASRLDPGTSGRSSYNEQFF. As DNA, the CDR3 is TGTGCCAGCAGACTAGATCCCGGGACTAGCGGGAGGAGCTCCTACAATGAGCAGTTCTTC. The complete variable domain, with remaining parts taken from reference TRBV28 and TRBJ2-1, reads DVKVTQSSRYLVKRTGEKVFLECVQDMDHENMFWYRQDPGLGLRLIYFSYDVKMKEKGDIPEGYSVSREKKERFSLILESASTNQTSMYLCASRLDPGTSGRSSYNEQFFGPGTRLTVL.

Only a few counts were recorded for this clonotype. A read error is possible here, since a much larger clone lies one base away. The chain is built from TRBV12-3 or TRBV12-4 and TRBJ2-7, with D perhaps being TRBD1 or TRBD2 (5 bases each). The CDR3 extends over 13 amino acids. CDR3 nucleotide sequence: TGTGCCAGCAGTCGAGGGGCCTTCGACGAGCAGTGCTTC. Amino acids: CASSRGAFDEQCF.

This clonotype occurred many times. V is TRBV19 and J is TRBJ2-1; weak D call: TRBD1 (6 bases). Germline lookup yields CDR1 LNHDA and CDR2 SQIVND (reference sequence). CDR3 size: 14 residues. V shed 6 bases and J shed 3 bases, with 12 bases lying between them. CDR3 bases: TGTGCCAGTAGAGGGGGTCGGGGCTACAATGAGCAGTTCTTC. As protein: CASRGGRGYNEQFF.

This clonotype was counted at least ten times. This chain links TRBV19 with TRBJ2-5; TRBD2 might be the D (6 bases). V shed 9 bases and J shed 4 bases, with 21 bases lying between them. The CDR3 spans 15 residues. Germline loops: CDR1 LNHDA, CDR2 SQIVND (reference sequence). The CDR3 region has the DNA TGTGCCAGCCAAGTGGGCGGGGCTAGCAGAGAGACCCAGTACTTC. Translation gives CASQVGGASRETQYF.

This clonotype was detected ten times or more. The chain links TRBV18 to TRBJ2-3; 7 nucleotides match TRBD2. Germline CDR1 KGHSH, CDR2 LQKENI. The CDR3 runs to 16 residues. With V trimmed by 2 bases and J by 3 bases, 8 bases remained unmatched. CDR3 in DNA: TGTGCCAGCTCACCATACCTAGCGGCCACGACAGATACGCAGTATTTT. It specifies CASSPYLAATTDTQYF.